Presented here are 13 T cell receptor beta chains from one specimen sequenced in a study of Graves' ophthalmopathy and Graves' hyperthyroidism. Scientists amplified the TCR beta CDR3 regions from RNA transcripts. The library came from an HTBI-primed first-round RT-PCR and a second-round multiplex PCR. MiXCR, run by TCRdb on the multiplex PCR reads, gives a single entry per CDR3 protein. The data show approximately 640,000 distinct CDR3 sequences, with approximately 39% seen just once and more than 2.5% held by the top ten. Material for sequencing was peripheral blood. These receptors originate from an adult man with Graves' ophthalmopathy.

This clonotype was seen ten or more times. The rearrangement links TRBV7-3 to TRBJ1-1; D is unresolved. Trimming took 5 bases from V and 3 from J, leaving 10 bases between them. This CDR3 has 13 amino acids. From germline, CDR1 is SGHTA and CDR2 FQGTGA. CDR3 residues: CASSNRHDTEAFF. The CDR3 region has the DNA TGTGCCAGCAGCAACAGACACGACACTGAAGCTTTCTTT.

Worth noting for this clonotype: A much larger clone sits a single nucleotide away, making a read error possible. The genes are TRBV7-9 and TRBJ2-7; 10 bases align to TRBD2. The CDR3 has 14 amino acids. The germline gives CDR1 SEHNR, CDR2 FQNEAQ (reference sequence). V trimming: 1 base; J trimming: 5 bases; junction bases outside the gene matches: 2. This chain's CDR3 is CASSLVGLANEQYF. Here the CDR3 DNA reads TGTGCCAGCAGCTTAGTGGGACTAGCGAACGAGCAGTACTTC.

The V call is TRBV5-5, the J call TRBJ1-5; possible D gene TRBD1, 5 bases. V lost 3 bases, J lost 2 bases, and 15 bases lay in between. CDR1 and CDR2 from the germline V gene are SGHKS and YYEKEE (reference sequence). The CDR3 runs to 16 residues. CDR3 sequence (DNA): TGTGCCAGCAGCTGGGGGACCCTCCGCGGCAATCAGCCCCAGCATTTT. It codes for CASSWGTLRGNQPQHF.

Here the CDR3 reads CASSFGQGLGSPLHF. DNA for the CDR3: TGTGCCAGTAGTTTCGGCCAGGGATTAGGGTCACCCCTCCACTTT. The chain has TRBV19 and TRBJ1-6; tentatively, D is TRBD1 (5 bases). The germline V and J ends were trimmed by 5 bases and 10 bases, with 18 bases remaining between them. CDR1 and CDR2 (germline): LNHDA, SQIVND (reference sequence). The CDR3 length is 15 residues.

This clonotype was found many times. This chain links TRBV29-1 with TRBJ2-5, with D maybe TRBD1 (6 bases). Trimming cost V 3 bases and J 5 bases, with 10 bases left between them. Germline CDR1 is SQVTM and CDR2 is ANQGSEA. This CDR3 comprises 12 residues. CDR3 region: CSVDPQGETQYF. For the CDR3, the DNA is TGCAGCGTTGATCCCCAGGGGGAGACCCAGTACTTC.

The J gene is TRBJ1-2, the V gene TRBV7-2; D is possibly TRBD1 (5 bases). V gave up 6 bases and J gave up 6 bases, with 17 bases separating them. CDR1 and CDR2 (germline): SGHTA, FQGNSA. The CDR3 is 14 residues long. The chain's CDR3 is CASSQPSGGDGYTF. The CDR3 nucleotides are TGTGCCAGCAGTCAGCCTTCGGGGGGGGATGGCTACACCTTC. Full variable domain (missing parts from reference TRBV7-2 and TRBJ1-2): GAGVSQSPSNKVTEKGKDVELRCDPISGHTALYWYRQSLGQGLEFLIYFQGNSAPDKSGLPSDRFSAERTGGSVSTLTIQRTQQEDSAVYLCASSQPSGGDGYTFGSGTRLTVV.

The genes are TRBV4-3 and TRBJ1-5, with TRBD1 matching 8 bases. With V trimmed by 0 bases and J by 6 bases, 4 bases remained unmatched. Looked up from germline, CDR1 is LGHNA and CDR2 is YSLEER. This CDR3 has 15 amino acids. Here the CDR3 reads CASSQDRGPAQPQHF. CDR3 nucleotides: TGCGCCAGCAGCCAAGACAGGGGGCCGGCTCAGCCCCAGCATTTT.

V is TRBV25-1 and J is TRBJ1-2, with TRBD1 matching over 7 bases. The length of the CDR3 is 15 residues. Germline-derived CDR1 and CDR2 are MGHDK and SYGVNS. The V and J ends lost 4 bases and 6 bases, in that order; junction bases with no gene match: 11. The CDR3: CASSASSEGAHGYTF. In DNA, the CDR3 is TGTGCCAGCAGTGCTAGTTCGGAGGGGGCCCATGGCTACACCTTC.

At least ten counts were recorded for this clonotype. The chain is built from TRBV7-8 and TRBJ2-7; the match to TRBD2 covers 8 bases. The germline V gene has CDR1 SGHVS and CDR2 FQNEAQ. Unmatched junction bases numbered 6, after V lost 5 bases and J lost 0 bases. This CDR3 region has 15 residues. The DNA for the CDR3 is TGTGCCAGCAGCGTTACTAGCGGAGGCTCCTACGAGCAGTACTTC. This codes for CASSVTSGGSYEQYF.

This clonotype came up many times. The V call is TRBV25-1, the J call TRBJ1-5; D is possibly TRBD1 (5 bases). This CDR3 has 14 amino acids. V was cut by 4 bases and J by 4 bases, with 11 bases left in between. Germline CDR1 reads MGHDK; CDR2 reads SYGVNS. The chain's CDR3 is CASSARQFNQPQHF. The CDR3 DNA reads TGTGCCAGCAGTGCGAGACAGTTTAATCAGCCCCAGCATTTT.

This clonotype was observed once. In this CDR3 the conserved last residue, phenylalanine or tryptophan, is missing, so a read error is likely. This chain uses TRBV5-6 with TRBJ2-7; 8 bases agree with TRBD1. The CDR3 has 14 amino acids. CDR1 and CDR2 from the germline V gene are SGHDT and YYEEEE. Trimming at V came to 3 bases and at J to 3 bases, leaving 5 bases not matched to a gene. The DNA for the CDR3 is TGTGCCAGCAGCTCGACAGGGGCGGACTACGAGCAGTACCTC. Translated: CASSSTGADYEQYL.

V is TRBV7-9 and J is TRBJ2-5; 8 bases are shared with TRBD1. The CDR3 has 14 amino acids. The V gene's germline CDR1 is SEHNR and CDR2 FQNEAQ (reference sequence). V shed 7 bases, J shed 3 bases, and the junction held 7 bases outside the gene matches. The CDR3 nucleotides read TGTGCCAGCACAGCGCTACAGGGGGAAGAGACCCAGTACTTC. Its protein is CASTALQGEETQYF. The full variable domain, completed using reference TRBV7-9 and TRBJ2-5, is DTGVSQNPRHKITKRGQNVTFRCDPISEHNRLYWYRQTLGQGPEFLTYFQNEAQLEKSRLLSDRFSAERPKGSFSTLEIQRTEQGDSAMYLCASTALQGEETQYFGPGTRLLVL.

The chain recombines TRBV7-8 with TRBJ2-7; TRBD1 agrees at 9 bases. The V and J ends lost 2 bases and 3 bases, in that order; junction bases with no gene match: 5. The CDR3 totals 15 residues. Germline CDR1 and CDR2: SGHVS and FQNEAQ. CDR3 nucleotide sequence: TGTGCCAGCAGCTTATCGACAGGGGGGAACTACGAGCAGTACTTC. Translated: CASSLSTGGNYEQYF.